The T cell receptor beta chain under discussion was sequenced for a study of metastatic and nonmetastatic thyroid tumors. Study details: Where malignant and benign thyroid patients were concerned, repertoires were compared across blood and tumor or nodule tissue. Findings and caveats of the study: The study reportedly found significantly higher TCR beta diversity in malignant thyroid tumors than benign nodules, in blood and tumor.

None of the patients had undergone any treatment ahead of thyroid surgery. Per the original methods: The authors used CDR3 differences across clinicopathological groups to build a distant-metastasis classifier for papillary thyroid cancer. TCRdb re-called the PCR reads with MiXCR. The V and J calls were not made by the authors but by TCRdb's processing. The sample shows about 53,000 clones, 20% of them seen only once. This clone has ten or more counts. What it recognizes is unknown. This receptor was obtained from a female donor with papillary thyroid cancer or a benign thyroid nodule (not recorded which). Some clones in this sample may be carry-over from other donors' samples. The sequencing input was blood.

The CDR3 spells CSAGLALSSYEQYF. The CDR3 DNA reads as TGCAGTGCTGGCTTAGCGTTGAGCTCCTACGAGCAGTACTTC. This chain uses TRBV20-1 with TRBJ2-7; D is possibly TRBD2 (5 bases). The CDR3 totals 14 residues. Trimming took off 5 bases at V and 0 bases at J, with 14 bases between the two ends. The germline gives CDR1 DFQATT, CDR2 SNEGSKA (reference sequence).